This paragraph reports one T cell receptor (beta chain). The junction departs from germline at one end; a sequencing error may be responsible. The data were obtained in a study of T cell responses to AZD1222 COVID-19 vaccine. The CDR3 runs to 14 residues. The germline V gene has CDR1 MNHEY and CDR2 SVGEGT. The method was immunoSEQ multiplex PCR; TCRdb's version includes in-frame clones alone and lacks a portion of them. This sample has around 140,000 clones, with 92% found just once. This TCR derives from an adult who received the AZD1222 COVID-19 vaccine. V is TRBV6-2 or TRBV6-3 and J is TRBJ2-2; the D is unclear. The specimen comprised peripheral blood, sampled 28 days after the second AZD1222 dose. The CDR3 DNA follows: TGTGCCAGCGGTTACAGCTGGAACACCGGGGAGCTGTTTTTT. It yields the protein CASGYSWNTGELFF.